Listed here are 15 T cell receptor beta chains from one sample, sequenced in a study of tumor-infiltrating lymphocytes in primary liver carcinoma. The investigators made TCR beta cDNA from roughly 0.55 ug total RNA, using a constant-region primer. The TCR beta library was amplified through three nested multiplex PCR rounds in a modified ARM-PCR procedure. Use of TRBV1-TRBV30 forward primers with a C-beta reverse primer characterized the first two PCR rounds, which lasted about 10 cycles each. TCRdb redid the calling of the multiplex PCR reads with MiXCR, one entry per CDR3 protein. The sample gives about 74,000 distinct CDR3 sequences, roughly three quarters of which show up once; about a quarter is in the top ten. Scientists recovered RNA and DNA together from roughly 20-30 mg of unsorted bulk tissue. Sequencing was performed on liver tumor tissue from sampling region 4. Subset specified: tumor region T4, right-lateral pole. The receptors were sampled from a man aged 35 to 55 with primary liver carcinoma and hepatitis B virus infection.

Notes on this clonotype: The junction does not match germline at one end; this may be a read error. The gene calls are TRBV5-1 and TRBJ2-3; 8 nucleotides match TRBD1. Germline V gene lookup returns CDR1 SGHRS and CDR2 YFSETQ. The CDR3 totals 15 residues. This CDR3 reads CARSLATGETDTHYF. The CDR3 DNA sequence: TGCGCCAGGAGCTTGGCGACAGGGGAAACAGATACGCATTATTTT. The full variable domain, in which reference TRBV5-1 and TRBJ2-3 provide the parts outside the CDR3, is KAGVTQTPRYLIKTRGQQVTLSCSPISGHRSVSWYQQTPGQGLQFLFEYFSETQRNKGNFPGRFSGRQFSNSRSEMNVSTLELGDSALYLCARSLATGETDTHYFGPGTRLTVL.

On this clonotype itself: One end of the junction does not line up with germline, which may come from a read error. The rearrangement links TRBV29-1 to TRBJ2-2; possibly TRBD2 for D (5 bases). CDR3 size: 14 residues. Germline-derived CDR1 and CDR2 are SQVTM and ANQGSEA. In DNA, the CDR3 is TGCAGCGTAACTACAGTCGGCCTCACCGGGGAACTGTTTTTT. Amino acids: CSVTTVGLTGELFF.

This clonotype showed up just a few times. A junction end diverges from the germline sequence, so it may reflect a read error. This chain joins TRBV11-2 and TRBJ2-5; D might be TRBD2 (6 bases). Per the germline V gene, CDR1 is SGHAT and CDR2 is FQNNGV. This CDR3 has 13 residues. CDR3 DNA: TGTGCCAGCAGCTCTAGCGTCGGGGAGACACAGTACTTC. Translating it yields CASSSSVGETQYF.

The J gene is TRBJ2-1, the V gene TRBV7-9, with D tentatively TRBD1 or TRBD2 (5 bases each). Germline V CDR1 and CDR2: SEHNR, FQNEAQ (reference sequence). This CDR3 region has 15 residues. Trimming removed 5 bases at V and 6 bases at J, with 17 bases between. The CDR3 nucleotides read TGTGCCAGCAGCCTCCCGGGGACGAGGGGCAATGAGCAGTTCTTC. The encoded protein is CASSLPGTRGNEQFF.

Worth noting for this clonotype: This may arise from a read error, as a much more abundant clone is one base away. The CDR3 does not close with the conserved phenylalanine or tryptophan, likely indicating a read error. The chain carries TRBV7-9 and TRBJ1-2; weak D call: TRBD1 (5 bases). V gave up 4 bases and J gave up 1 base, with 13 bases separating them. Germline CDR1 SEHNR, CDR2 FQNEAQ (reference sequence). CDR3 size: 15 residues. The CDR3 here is CASSSFDSINYGYTS. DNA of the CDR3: TGTGCCAGCAGCTCATTCGACAGTATTAACTATGGCTACACCTCC.

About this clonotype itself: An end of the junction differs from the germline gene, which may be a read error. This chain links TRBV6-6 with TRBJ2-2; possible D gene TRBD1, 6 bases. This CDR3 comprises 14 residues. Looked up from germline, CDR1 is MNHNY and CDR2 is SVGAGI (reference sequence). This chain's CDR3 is CASSRARDTGELYF. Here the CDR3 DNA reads TGCGCCAGCAGCCGAGCCCGGGACACCGGGGAGCTGTATTTT.

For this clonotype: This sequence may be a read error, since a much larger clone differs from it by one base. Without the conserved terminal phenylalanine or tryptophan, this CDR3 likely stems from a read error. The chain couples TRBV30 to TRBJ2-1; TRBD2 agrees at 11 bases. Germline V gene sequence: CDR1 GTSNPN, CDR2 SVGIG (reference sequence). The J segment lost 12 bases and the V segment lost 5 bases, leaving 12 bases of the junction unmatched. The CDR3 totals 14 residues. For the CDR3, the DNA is TGTGCCTGGTCCGGGACTAGCGGTATAATGAGGCAGTTCCTC. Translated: CAWSGTSGIMRQFL.

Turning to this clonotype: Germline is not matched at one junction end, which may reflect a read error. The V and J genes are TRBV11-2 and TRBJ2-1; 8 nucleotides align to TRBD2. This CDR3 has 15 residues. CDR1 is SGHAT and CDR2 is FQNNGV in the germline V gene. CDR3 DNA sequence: TGTACCAGCAGCTTACAACTAGCGGATGTCAATGAGCAGTTCTTC. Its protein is CTSSLQLADVNEQFF.

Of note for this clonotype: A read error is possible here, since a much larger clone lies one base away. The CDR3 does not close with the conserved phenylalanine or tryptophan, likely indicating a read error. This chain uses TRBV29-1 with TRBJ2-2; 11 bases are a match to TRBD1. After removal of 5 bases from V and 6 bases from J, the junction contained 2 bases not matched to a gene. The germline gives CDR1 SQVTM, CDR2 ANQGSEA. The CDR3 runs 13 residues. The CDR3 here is CSVTGQGAGELFL. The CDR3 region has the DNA TGCAGCGTTACGGGACAGGGGGCCGGGGAGCTGTTTCTT.

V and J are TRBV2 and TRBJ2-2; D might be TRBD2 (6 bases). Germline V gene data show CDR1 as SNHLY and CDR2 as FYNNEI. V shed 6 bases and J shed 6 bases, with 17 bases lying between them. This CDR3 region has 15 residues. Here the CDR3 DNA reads TGTGCCAGCAGGATACTATCGGGAGTCCCCGGGGAGCTGTTTTTT. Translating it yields CASRILSGVPGELFF. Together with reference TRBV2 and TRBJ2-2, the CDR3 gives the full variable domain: EPEVTQTPSHQVTQMGQEVILRCVPISNHLYFYWYRQILGQKVEFLVSFYNNEISEKSEIFDDQFSVERPDGSNFTLKIRSTKLEDSAMYFCASRILSGVPGELFFGEGSRLTVL.

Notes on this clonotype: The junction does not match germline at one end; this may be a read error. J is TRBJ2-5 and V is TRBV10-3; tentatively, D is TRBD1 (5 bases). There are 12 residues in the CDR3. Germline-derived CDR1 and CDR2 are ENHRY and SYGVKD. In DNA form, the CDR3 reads TGTACCATCAGTCTGGACAACCAGACCCAGTACTTC. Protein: CTISLDNQTQYF.

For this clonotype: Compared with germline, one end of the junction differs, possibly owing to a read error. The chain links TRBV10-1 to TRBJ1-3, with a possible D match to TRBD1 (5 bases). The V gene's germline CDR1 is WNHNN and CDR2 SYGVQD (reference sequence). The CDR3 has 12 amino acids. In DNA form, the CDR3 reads TGCGCCAGCAGCAGGGACCGCGCCACCTTATATTTT. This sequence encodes CASSRDRATLYF.

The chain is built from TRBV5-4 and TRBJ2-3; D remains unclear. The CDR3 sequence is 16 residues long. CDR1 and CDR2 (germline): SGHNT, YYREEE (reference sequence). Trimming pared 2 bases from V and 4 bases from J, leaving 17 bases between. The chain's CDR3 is CASSLRVLSGADTQYF. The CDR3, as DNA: TGTGCCAGCAGCTTACGGGTCTTAAGTGGGGCAGATACGCAGTATTTT.

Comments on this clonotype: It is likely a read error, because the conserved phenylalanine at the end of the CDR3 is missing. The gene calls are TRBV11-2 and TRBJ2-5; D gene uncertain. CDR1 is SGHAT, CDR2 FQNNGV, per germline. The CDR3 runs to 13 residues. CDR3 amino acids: CACSLDLLETQYI. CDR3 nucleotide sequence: TGTGCCTGCAGCTTAGATCTTCTGGAGACCCAGTACATC.

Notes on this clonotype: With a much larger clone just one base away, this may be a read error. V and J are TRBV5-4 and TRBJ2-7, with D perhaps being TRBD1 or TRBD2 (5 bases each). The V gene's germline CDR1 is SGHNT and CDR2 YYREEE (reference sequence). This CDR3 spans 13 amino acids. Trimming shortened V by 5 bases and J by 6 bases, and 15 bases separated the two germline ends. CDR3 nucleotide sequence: TGTGCCAGCAGTTCATACGAGGGGACCGAGCAGTACTTC. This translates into CASSSYEGTEQYF.